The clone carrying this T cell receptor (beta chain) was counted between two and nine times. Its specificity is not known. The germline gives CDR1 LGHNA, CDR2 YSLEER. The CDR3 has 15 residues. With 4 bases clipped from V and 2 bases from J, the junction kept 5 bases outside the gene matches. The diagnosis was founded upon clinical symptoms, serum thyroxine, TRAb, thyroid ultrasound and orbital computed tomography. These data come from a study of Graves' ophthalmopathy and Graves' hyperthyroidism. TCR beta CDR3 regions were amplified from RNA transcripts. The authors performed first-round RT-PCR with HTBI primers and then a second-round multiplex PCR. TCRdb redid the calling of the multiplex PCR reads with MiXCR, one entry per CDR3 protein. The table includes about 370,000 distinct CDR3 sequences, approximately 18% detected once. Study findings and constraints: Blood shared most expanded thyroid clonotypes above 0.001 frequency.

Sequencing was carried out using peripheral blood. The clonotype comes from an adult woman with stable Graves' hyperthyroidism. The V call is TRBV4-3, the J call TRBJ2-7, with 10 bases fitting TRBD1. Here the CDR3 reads CASSLDRGPAYEQYF. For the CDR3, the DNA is TGCGCCAGCAGCCTCGACAGGGGGCCTGCCTACGAGCAGTACTTC.